This TCR beta chain was observed in a study of CD8 T cells in ankylosing spondylitis. Whole-study results and caveats: Matched ankylosing spondylitis synovial fluid reportedly showed significant enrichment of disease-linked clones.

As to this clonotype: Its antigen is undetermined.

Library preparation for TCR beta used quantitative 5'-RACE with molecular barcodes. TCRdb reprocessed the 5' RACE reads via MiXCR and lists one record per CDR3 protein. The data hold about 360,000 distinct CDR3 sequences, with approximately 22% observed a single time. The sequenced sample consisted of blood, either unsorted or a sorted T cell fraction (not recorded which). The origin of this receptor is a male donor with ankylosing spondylitis or in good health (not recorded which).

The CDR3 DNA is TGTGCCAGCAGTTTGGGATTGGACGAGCAGTACTTC. Translation: CASSLGLDEQYF. This sequence joins TRBV28 and TRBJ2-7; no firm D call. Trimming cost V 3 bases and J 5 bases, with 8 bases left between them. Germline V gene data show CDR1 as MDHEN and CDR2 as SYDVKM. This CDR3 is 12 amino acids long.